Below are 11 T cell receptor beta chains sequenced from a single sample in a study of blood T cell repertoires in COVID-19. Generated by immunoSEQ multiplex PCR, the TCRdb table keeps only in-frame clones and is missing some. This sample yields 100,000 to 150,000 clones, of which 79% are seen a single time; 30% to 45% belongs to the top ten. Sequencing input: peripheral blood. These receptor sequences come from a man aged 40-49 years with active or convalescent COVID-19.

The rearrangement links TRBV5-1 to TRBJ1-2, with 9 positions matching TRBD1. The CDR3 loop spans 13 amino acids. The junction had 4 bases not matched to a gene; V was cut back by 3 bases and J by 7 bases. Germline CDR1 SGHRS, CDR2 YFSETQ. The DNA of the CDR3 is TGCGCCAGCAGCTCCGGGACAGGGTTTGGCTACACCTTC. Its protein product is CASSSGTGFGYTF.

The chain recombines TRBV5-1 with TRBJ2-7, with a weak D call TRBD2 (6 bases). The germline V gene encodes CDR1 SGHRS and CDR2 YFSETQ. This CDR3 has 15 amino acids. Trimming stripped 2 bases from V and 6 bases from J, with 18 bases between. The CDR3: CASSLSSVGSGEQYF. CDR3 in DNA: TGCGCCAGCAGCTTATCTAGCGTCGGGTCGGGCGAGCAGTACTTC.

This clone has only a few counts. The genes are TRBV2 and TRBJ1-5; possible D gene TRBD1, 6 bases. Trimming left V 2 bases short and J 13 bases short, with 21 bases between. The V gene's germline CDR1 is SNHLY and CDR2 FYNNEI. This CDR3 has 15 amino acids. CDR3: CASSERAAGEFSQHF. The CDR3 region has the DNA TGTGCCAGCAGTGAAAGGGCGGCAGGGGAGTTTTCACAGCATTTT.

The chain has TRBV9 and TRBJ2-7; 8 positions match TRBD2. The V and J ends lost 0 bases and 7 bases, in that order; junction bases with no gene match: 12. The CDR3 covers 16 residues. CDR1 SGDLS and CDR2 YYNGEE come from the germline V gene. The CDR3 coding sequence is TGTGCCAGCAGCGTAGAAGCGGGAGCGCGGGATGGTGAGCAGTACTTC. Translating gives CASSVEAGARDGEQYF. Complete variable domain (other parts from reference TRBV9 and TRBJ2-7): DSGVTQTPKHLITATGQRVTLRCSPRSGDLSVYWYQQSLDQGLQFLIQYYNGEERAKGNILERFSAQQFPDLHSELNLSSLELGDSALYFCASSVEAGARDGEQYFGPGTRLTVT.

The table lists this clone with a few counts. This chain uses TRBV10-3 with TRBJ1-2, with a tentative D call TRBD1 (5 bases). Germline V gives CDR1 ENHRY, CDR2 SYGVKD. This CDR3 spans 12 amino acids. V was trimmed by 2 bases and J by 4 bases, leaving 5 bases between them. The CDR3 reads CAISETGYGYTF. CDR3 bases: TGTGCCATCAGTGAGACAGGCTATGGCTACACCTTC.

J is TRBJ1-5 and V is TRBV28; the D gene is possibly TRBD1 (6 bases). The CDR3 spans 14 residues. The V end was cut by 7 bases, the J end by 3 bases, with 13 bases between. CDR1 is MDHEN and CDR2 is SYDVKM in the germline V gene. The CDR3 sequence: CASKIQGPNQPQHF. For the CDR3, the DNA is TGTGCCAGCAAGATACAGGGTCCCAATCAGCCCCAGCATTTT.

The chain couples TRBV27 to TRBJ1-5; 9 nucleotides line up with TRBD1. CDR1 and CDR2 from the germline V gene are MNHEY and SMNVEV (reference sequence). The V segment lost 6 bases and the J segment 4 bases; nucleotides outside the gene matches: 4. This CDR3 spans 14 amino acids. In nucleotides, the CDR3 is TGTGCCAGCAGAGCCGGGACAGGGAATCAGCCCCAGCATTTT. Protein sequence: CASRAGTGNQPQHF.

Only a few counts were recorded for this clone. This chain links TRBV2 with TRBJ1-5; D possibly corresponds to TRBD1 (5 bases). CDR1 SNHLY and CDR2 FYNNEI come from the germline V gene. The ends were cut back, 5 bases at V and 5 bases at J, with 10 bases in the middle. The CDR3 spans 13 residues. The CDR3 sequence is CASSLDSYQPQHF. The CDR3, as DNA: TGTGCCAGCAGTCTCGACAGCTATCAGCCCCAGCATTTT. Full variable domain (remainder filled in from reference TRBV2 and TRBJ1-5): EPEVTQTPSHQVTQMGQEVILRCVPISNHLYFYWYRQILGQKVEFLVSFYNNEISEKSEIFDDQFSVERPDGSNFTLKIRSTKLEDSAMYFCASSLDSYQPQHFGDGTRLSIL.

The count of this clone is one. The chain's CDR3 is CASSGGEGSNEQFF. CDR3 in DNA: TGTGCCAGCAGCGGAGGGGAGGGTTCCAATGAGCAGTTCTTC. The chain couples TRBV9 to TRBJ2-1; 7 nucleotides line up with TRBD2. The CDR3 sequence is 14 residues long. V was pared by 3 bases and J by 6 bases, with 6 bases of the junction left unmatched. Germline V gene sequence: CDR1 SGDLS, CDR2 YYNGEE.

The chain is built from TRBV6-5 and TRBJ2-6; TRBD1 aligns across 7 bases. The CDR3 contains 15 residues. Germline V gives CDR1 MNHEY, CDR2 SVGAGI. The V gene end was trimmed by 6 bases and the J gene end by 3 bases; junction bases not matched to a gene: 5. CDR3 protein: CASRNTGVGANVLTF. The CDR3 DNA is TGTGCCAGCAGAAACACAGGGGTTGGGGCCAACGTCCTGACTTTC.

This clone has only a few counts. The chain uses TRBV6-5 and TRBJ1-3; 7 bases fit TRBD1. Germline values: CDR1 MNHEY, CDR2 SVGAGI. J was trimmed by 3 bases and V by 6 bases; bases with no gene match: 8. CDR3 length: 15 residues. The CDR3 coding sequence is TGTGCCAGCAGGGTTCAAACAGGGGTTGGAAACACCATATATTTT. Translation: CASRVQTGVGNTIYF.